These 3 T cell receptor beta chains were sequenced from one sample in a study of shared T cell receptors in the human thymus. Here immunoSEQ multiplex PCR was the method, and the copy in TCRdb shows in-frame clones only, minus some. Among some 700,000 clones, approximately 87% were seen once, and the ten largest hold 0.01%. These data also formed part of another study, on human thymus T cells.

Sequencing was performed on thymocytes. The receptors were gathered from a boy less than two years old with a congenital heart defect.

In this sample, this clone turned up once. V gene TRBV27 combines with J gene TRBJ1-1, with 10 bases fitting TRBD1. The length of the CDR3 is 18 residues. Losses at the gene ends were 3 bases for V and 0 bases for J; bases not matched to a gene: 10. Germline V gene sequence: CDR1 MNHEY, CDR2 SMNVEV (reference sequence). The CDR3 loop reads CASSFRARDRGMNTEAFF. In DNA, the CDR3 is TGTGCCAGCAGTTTTCGGGCCCGGGACAGGGGAATGAACACTGAAGCTTTCTTT.

The chain combines TRBV4-2 with TRBJ2-1; 7 positions match TRBD2. Germline loops: CDR1 LGHNA, CDR2 YNFKEQ. CDR3 length: 15 amino acids. J gave up 8 bases and V 1 base, and 8 bases lay outside the gene matches. CDR3 coding DNA: TGTGCCAGCAGCCAAGGAGGCGGGAGAGGGGATGAGCAGTTCTTC. This translates into CASSQGGGRGDEQFF.

This sequence joins TRBV11-3 and TRBJ2-4; 7 bases align to TRBD1. The V gene end was trimmed by 4 bases and the J gene end by 8 bases; junction bases not matched to a gene: 5. Germline CDR1 and CDR2: SGHNT and YENEEA. The CDR3 is 13 residues long. Here the CDR3 DNA reads TGTGCCAGCAGCTCCCGGGACAGTGACATTCAGTACTTC. Amino acid sequence: CASSSRDSDIQYF.